The entry below describes one T cell receptor beta chain. Amplified TCR beta CDR3 regions came from RNA transcripts. With the HTBI primer set, the TCR CDR3 went through a first round of RT-PCR. Each CDR3 protein is one row after TCRdb ran MiXCR on the multiplex PCR reads. Of around 440,000 distinct CDR3 sequences in the sample, around 16% were seen once. The data were taken from a study of T cells in Graves' hyperthyroidism and ophthalmopathy. V was clipped by 6 bases and J by 3 bases; unmatched bases: 3. The CDR3 has 14 residues. The germline V gene has CDR1 SNHLY and CDR2 FYNNEI. This chain joins TRBV2 and TRBJ2-3; TRBD2 agrees at 10 bases. Sequencing was performed on blood. This receptor was taken from a woman between 18 and 29 years old with Graves' hyperthyroidism. The CDR3 is CASSATSGTDTQYF. CDR3 sequence (DNA): TGTGCCAGCAGCGCGACTAGCGGGACAGATACGCAGTATTTT. The full variable domain, in which reference TRBV2 and TRBJ2-3 provide the parts outside the CDR3, is EPEVTQTPSHQVTQMGQEVILRCVPISNHLYFYWYRQILGQKVEFLVSFYNNEISEKSEIFDDQFSVERPDGSNFTLKIRSTKLEDSAMYFCASSATSGTDTQYFGPGTRLTVL.